These T cell receptor beta chains were read from a single sample in a study of OX40 agonist ivuxolimab in advanced cancers. Assay used: immunoSEQ multiplex PCR; TCRdb lists only in-frame clones, some missing. The sample gives approximately 47,000 clones, roughly 90% of which show up once; roughly 43% is in the top ten. Sequencing was performed on CD4+ or CD8+ T cells sorted from blood, taken in a trial of the OX40 agonist ivuxolimab. The receptor source for this set is an adult with an advanced solid tumor such as melanoma, head and neck, liver or kidney cancer. Each CDR3 is given with its conserved first and last residue. D genes are given only for firm matches. Clone size is given for some rows only: seen once, a few or many times, or a class if the clone is expanded.

v_gene: TRBV19
d_gene: TRBD1
abundance: -
j_gene: TRBJ2-5
CDR3nt: TGTGCCAGTAGTGGACAGGGCGGAGAGACCCAGTACTTC
CDR3aa: CASSGQGGETQYF

v_gene: TRBV30
d_gene: -
abundance: -
j_gene: TRBJ2-2
CDR3nt: TGTGCCTGGAGTGTACTATTCCGAGCCGGGGAGCTGTTTTTT
CDR3aa: CAWSVLFRAGELFF

v_gene: TRBV27
d_gene: -
abundance: -
j_gene: TRBJ1-1
CDR3nt: TGTGCCAGCAGTCCCGAGGCAGGGAGTAGACTAGCTTTCTTT
CDR3aa: CASSPEAGSRLAFF

v_gene: TRBV6-1
d_gene: -
abundance: -
j_gene: TRBJ2-7
CDR3nt: TGTGCCAGCAGTGAGGCGGTTCCCTACGAGCAGTACTTC
CDR3aa: CASSEAVPYEQYF

v_gene: TRBV6-5
d_gene: -
abundance: few
j_gene: TRBJ1-2
CDR3nt: TGTGCCGCCAGCGGGGAAATATACTATGGCTACACCTTC
CDR3aa: CAASGEIYYGYTF

v_gene: TRBV4-1
d_gene: TRBD1
abundance: -
j_gene: TRBJ1-1
CDR3nt: TGCGCCAGCAGCCAACGGGACAGCACTGAAGCTTTCTTT
CDR3aa: CASSQRDSTEAFF

v_gene: TRBV9
d_gene: -
abundance: large
j_gene: TRBJ2-1
CDR3nt: TGTGCCAGCAGCGTAGAAGGCCTAAACAATGAGCAGTTCTTC
CDR3aa: CASSVEGLNNEQFF

v_gene: TRBV29-1
d_gene: -
abundance: -
j_gene: TRBJ2-7
CDR3nt: TGCAGCGTCTCACACGGGACCTCCTACGAGCAGTACTTC
CDR3aa: CSVSHGTSYEQYF

v_gene: TRBV11-2
d_gene: -
abundance: -
j_gene: TRBJ2-5
CDR3nt: TGTGCCAGCAGCTACCTCCCACAGGGGACTCAAGAGACCCAGTACTTC
CDR3aa: CASSYLPQGTQETQYF

v_gene: TRBV2
d_gene: TRBD1
abundance: -
j_gene: TRBJ1-2
CDR3nt: TGTGCCATTTCGGACAGGGTGGACGACTATGGCTACACCTTC
CDR3aa: CAISDRVDDYGYTF

v_gene: TRBV19
d_gene: -
abundance: -
j_gene: TRBJ2-7
CDR3nt: TGTGCCAGTAGTAGGCAGGCCTACGAGCAGTACTTC
CDR3aa: CASSRQAYEQYF

v_gene: TRBV6-5
d_gene: -
abundance: -
j_gene: TRBJ1-5
CDR3nt: TGTGCCAGCAGCTCCGGGCCAGGAGGAAATCAGCCCCAGCATTTT
CDR3aa: CASSSGPGGNQPQHF

v_gene: TRBV19
d_gene: -
abundance: -
j_gene: TRBJ1-5
CDR3nt: TGTGCCAGTAGTATTCCCGGGCTCGGCAATCAGCCCCAGCATTTT
CDR3aa: CASSIPGLGNQPQHF

v_gene: TRBV23-1
d_gene: -
abundance: -
j_gene: TRBJ1-6
CDR3nt: TGCGCCAGCAGTCCCCCCCGGACAGAGAATTCACCCCTCCACTTT
CDR3aa: CASSPPRTENSPLHF

v_gene: TRBV6-5
d_gene: -
abundance: -
j_gene: TRBJ1-2
CDR3nt: TGTGCCAGCAATGGGGGCCGCAACTATGGCTACACCTTC
CDR3aa: CASNGGRNYGYTF

v_gene: TRBV7-2
d_gene: -
abundance: -
j_gene: TRBJ2-1
CDR3nt: TGTGCCAGCAGCTCAAAGGACCGAAGCTCCTACAATGAGCAGTTCTTC
CDR3aa: CASSSKDRSSYNEQFF

v_gene: TRBV29-1
d_gene: -
abundance: once
j_gene: TRBJ1-1
CDR3nt: TGCAGCGTTCGGCTAGTTGAAGCTTTCTTT
CDR3aa: CSVRLVEAFF

v_gene: TRBV7-9
d_gene: TRBD1
abundance: once
j_gene: TRBJ1-4
CDR3nt: TGTGCCAGCAGCTTAGAGCGACAGGGTAATGAAAAACTGTTTTTT
CDR3aa: CASSLERQGNEKLFF

v_gene: TRBV9
d_gene: -
abundance: -
j_gene: TRBJ2-3
CDR3nt: TGTGCCAGCAGCGTATTTGGCAGGGGCACAGATACGCAGTATTTT
CDR3aa: CASSVFGRGTDTQYF

v_gene: TRBV11-2
d_gene: -
abundance: once
j_gene: TRBJ1-1
CDR3nt: TGTGCCAGCAGCTTAGTCGCAGGGGCGAGGGGAGAAGCTTTCTTT
CDR3aa: CASSLVAGARGEAFF

v_gene: TRBV11-3
d_gene: -
abundance: few
j_gene: TRBJ2-5
CDR3nt: TGTGCCAGCAGCTTAGCCCCCCAAGAGACCCAGTACTTC
CDR3aa: CASSLAPQETQYF

v_gene: TRBV5-8
d_gene: -
abundance: -
j_gene: TRBJ2-6
CDR3nt: TGTGCCAGCAGCTTGGCCACAGCAACTGGGGCCAACGTCCTGACTTTC
CDR3aa: CASSLATATGANVLTF

v_gene: TRBV29-1
d_gene: TRBD2
abundance: -
j_gene: TRBJ2-7
CDR3nt: TGCAGCGTTGAGACTAGCGGGAACTACGAGCAGTACTTC
CDR3aa: CSVETSGNYEQYF

v_gene: TRBV4-1
d_gene: -
abundance: -
j_gene: TRBJ1-1
CDR3nt: TGCGCCAGCAGCCAAGAAGGGGCGAACACTGAAGCTTTCTTT
CDR3aa: CASSQEGANTEAFF

v_gene: TRBV29-1
d_gene: TRBD2
abundance: -
j_gene: TRBJ2-7
CDR3nt: TGCAGCGTTGAAGGTGGGGCTAGCGGGGGGTACGAGCAGTACTTC
CDR3aa: CSVEGGASGGYEQYF

v_gene: TRBV28
d_gene: -
abundance: few
j_gene: TRBJ2-7
CDR3nt: TGTGCCAGCAGTCTACAGACCCCATACGAGCAGTACTTC
CDR3aa: CASSLQTPYEQYF

v_gene: TRBV7-9
d_gene: -
abundance: -
j_gene: TRBJ2-7
CDR3nt: TGTGCCAGCAGCTGGAGCAGCGACGAGCAGTACTTC
CDR3aa: CASSWSSDEQYF

v_gene: TRBV6-4
d_gene: -
abundance: once
j_gene: TRBJ2-1
CDR3nt: TGTGCCAGCAGTGACGGGGACATCAATGAGCAGTTCTTC
CDR3aa: CASSDGDINEQFF

v_gene: TRBV7-9
d_gene: -
abundance: -
j_gene: TRBJ2-2
CDR3nt: TGTGCCAGCAGCTTTGCTATCACCGGGGAGCTGTTTTTT
CDR3aa: CASSFAITGELFF

v_gene: TRBV19
d_gene: TRBD2
abundance: -
j_gene: TRBJ2-1
CDR3nt: TGTGCCAGTAAGCGGGGGGGCCCCTACAATGAGCAGTTCTTC
CDR3aa: CASKRGGPYNEQFF

v_gene: TRBV27
d_gene: -
abundance: -
j_gene: TRBJ1-4
CDR3nt: TGTGCCAGCAGTTTAGCTCAGGGACGTGAAAAACTGTTTTTT
CDR3aa: CASSLAQGREKLFF

v_gene: TRBV19
d_gene: -
abundance: medium-sized
j_gene: TRBJ2-2
CDR3nt: TGTGCCAGTAGTCACGGGGAGCTGTTTTTT
CDR3aa: CASSHGELFF

v_gene: TRBV27
d_gene: -
abundance: few
j_gene: TRBJ1-5
CDR3nt: TGTGCCAGCAGCATCTTCAGGGATCAGCCCCAGCATTTT
CDR3aa: CASSIFRDQPQHF

v_gene: TRBV9
d_gene: -
abundance: -
j_gene: TRBJ2-3
CDR3nt: TGTGCCAGCAGCGTAGTCAGCTATAGCACAGATACGCAGTATTTT
CDR3aa: CASSVVSYSTDTQYF

v_gene: TRBV5-6
d_gene: TRBD1
abundance: -
j_gene: TRBJ2-1
CDR3nt: TGTGCCAGCAGCTCGGACAGGGTGGACAATGAGCAGTTCTTC
CDR3aa: CASSSDRVDNEQFF

v_gene: TRBV19
d_gene: -
abundance: -
j_gene: TRBJ1-1
CDR3nt: TGTGCCAGTAGTATCCTCGGCAACACTGAAGCTTTCTTT
CDR3aa: CASSILGNTEAFF

v_gene: TRBV12-1
d_gene: -
abundance: -
j_gene: TRBJ1-2
CDR3nt: TGTGCCAGCAGCGGGGAGGACTGCCGGAGAGGCTACACCTTC
CDR3aa: CASSGEDCRRGYTF

v_gene: TRBV25-1
d_gene: TRBD1
abundance: -
j_gene: TRBJ2-7
CDR3nt: TGTGCCAGCAGTGAATATAGGGACAGGGAGGGCGGCGAGCAGTACTTC
CDR3aa: CASSEYRDREGGEQYF